These T cell receptor beta chains were read from a single sample in a study of cytomegalovirus exposure and HLA in healthy donors. Measured with immunoSEQ multiplex PCR; TCRdb has only the in-frame clones, and not every one. The table has 150,000 or so clones, almost 85% seen once. Sample: PBMCs. These receptor sequences come from a man younger than 40 in good health and CMV-seropositive. CDR3s include the opening cysteine and the closing phenylalanine or tryptophan. A D gene is named only where the DNA matches it firmly. Not all rows give a size; the values are once, few, many and, for expanded clones, a class.

clone size	J gene	V gene	D gene	CDR3 protein	CDR3 DNA
once	TRBJ2-3	TRBV5-1	TRBD2	CASSPSRTSGRGGTDTQYF	TGCGCCAGCAGCCCATCCCGGACTAGCGGGAGGGGGGGCACAGATACGCAGTATTTT
-	TRBJ2-1	TRBV5-4	-	CASSLFALSYNEQFF	TGTGCCAGCAGCTTGTTTGCACTTTCCTACAATGAGCAGTTCTTC
-	TRBJ2-7	TRBV7-9	TRBD1	CASSSTGTGVYEQYF	TGTGCCAGCAGCTCCACCGGGACAGGGGTGTACGAGCAGTACTTC
-	TRBJ2-1	TRBV13	-	CASSLGRQPYNEQFF	TGTGCCAGCAGCTTAGGCCGACAACCCTACAATGAGCAGTTCTTC
-	TRBJ2-3	TRBV7-9	TRBD2	CASSLGSGGGQAPDTQYF	TGTGCCAGCAGCTTGGGCAGCGGGGGGGGCCAGGCCCCAGATACGCAGTATTTT
few	TRBJ1-4	TRBV18	TRBD1	CASSGQGATNEKLFF	TGTGCCAGCTCAGGACAGGGGGCAACTAATGAAAAACTGTTTTTT
-	TRBJ2-7	TRBV6-1	TRBD2	CASSDLAGASYEQYF	TGTGCCAGCAGTGATTTAGCGGGGGCCTCCTACGAGCAGTACTTC
-	TRBJ1-2	TRBV6-1	-	CASSQHYLWTF	TGTGCCAGCTCTCAGCACTACTTGTGGACCTTC
-	TRBJ2-2	TRBV2	TRBD2	CASSIGTSNTGELFF	TGTGCCAGCAGTATCGGGACTAGCAACACCGGGGAGCTGTTTTTT
-	TRBJ2-7	TRBV5-6	-	CASSSLDYEQYF	TGTGCCAGCAGCTCCTTAGACTACGAGCAGTACTTC
-	TRBJ2-7	TRBV5-1	TRBD1	CASSFGQGVYEQYF	TGCGCCAGCAGCTTCGGACAGGGGGTCTACGAGCAGTACTTC
once	TRBJ2-3	TRBV11-2	-	CASSLGRTDTQYF	TGTGCCAGCAGCTTAGGGAGAACAGATACGCAGTATTTT
once	TRBJ2-1	TRBV7-3	-	CASSDSLGNEQFF	TGTGCCAGCAGCGACTCATTGGGCAATGAGCAGTTCTTC
-	TRBJ2-6	TRBV7-8	-	CASSPNRAGANVLTF	TGTGCCAGCAGCCCAAACAGGGCTGGGGCCAACGTCCTGACTTTC
-	TRBJ2-2	TRBV2	-	CASNNNDWGRVYTGELFF	TGTGCCAGCAATAATAATGACTGGGGCAGGGTTTACACCGGGGAGCTGTTTTTT
once	TRBJ1-4	TRBV5-4	TRBD1	CASSGTTGADSEKLFF	TGTGCCAGCAGCGGAACGACAGGGGCGGATAGTGAAAAACTGTTTTTT
few	TRBJ1-1	TRBV6-1	-	CASSETGVWTEAFF	TGTGCCAGCAGTGAAACAGGAGTTTGGACTGAAGCTTTCTTT
-	TRBJ2-2	TRBV6-1	-	CASSERRGGAGELFF	TGTGCCAGCAGTGAGCGGAGGGGGGGGGCCGGGGAGCTGTTTTTT
few	TRBJ1-4	TRBV2	-	CASRPSRGLPANEKLFF	TGTGCCAGCAGACCAAGTAGGGGCCTTCCGGCTAATGAAAAACTGTTTTTT
once	TRBJ1-6	TRBV18	-	CASSQGLYNSPLHF	TGTGCCAGCTCGCAGGGACTCTATAATTCACCCCTCCACTTT
-	TRBJ2-5	TRBV7-2	-	CATSPGETQYF	TGTGCCACCTCCCCGGGGGAGACCCAGTACTTC
-	TRBJ1-2	TRBV7-9	TRBD1	CASSPGTGKMWGNYGYTF	TGTGCCAGCAGTCCCGGGACAGGCAAGATGTGGGGTAACTATGGCTACACCTTC
few	TRBJ2-3	TRBV7-3	TRBD2	CASSLGASGSSSTDTQYF	TGTGCCAGCAGCTTAGGGGCTAGCGGGAGCTCTAGCACAGATACGCAGTATTTT
-	TRBJ2-7	TRBV7-9	TRBD1	CASSWTGGSNEQYF	TGTGCCAGCAGCTGGACAGGGGGGTCCAACGAGCAGTACTTC
-	TRBJ1-4	TRBV6-5	TRBD1	CASSTGTGVEKLFF	TGTGCCAGCAGTACCGGGACAGGAGTGGAAAAACTGTTTTTT